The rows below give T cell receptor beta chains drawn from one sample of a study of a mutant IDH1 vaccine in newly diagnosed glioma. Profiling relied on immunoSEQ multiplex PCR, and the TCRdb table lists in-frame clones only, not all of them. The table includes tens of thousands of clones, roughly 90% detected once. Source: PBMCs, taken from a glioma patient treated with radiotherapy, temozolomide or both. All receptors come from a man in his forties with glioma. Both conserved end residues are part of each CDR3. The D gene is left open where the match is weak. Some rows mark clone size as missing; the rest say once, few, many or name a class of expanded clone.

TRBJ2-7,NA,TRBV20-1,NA,TGCAGTGCTGTAAGGTACTACGAGCAGTACTTC,CSAVRYYEQYF
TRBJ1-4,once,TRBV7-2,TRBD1,TGTGCCAGCAGCGGGCCTGCGGGACAGCTTAATGAAAAACTGTTTTTT,CASSGPAGQLNEKLFF
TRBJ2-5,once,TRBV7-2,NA,TGTGCCACCCAAAGTAGGGGGGCGAGTGAGACCCAGTACTTC,CATQSRGASETQYF
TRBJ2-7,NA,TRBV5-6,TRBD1,TGTGCCAGCAGCTACTTCGACAGGGGGGGCGACGAGCAGTACTTC,CASSYFDRGGDEQYF
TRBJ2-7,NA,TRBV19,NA,TGTGCCAGTAGTATCCAGCTTAGATACGAGCAGTACTTC,CASSIQLRYEQYF
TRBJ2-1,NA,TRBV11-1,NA,TGTGCCAGCACCCCCAGCGGTAGCTCCTACAATGAGCAGTTCTTC,CASTPSGSSYNEQFF
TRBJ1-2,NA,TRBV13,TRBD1,TGTGCCAGCAGCTCCCAGGGGGGATCGACCTTC,CASSSQGGSTF
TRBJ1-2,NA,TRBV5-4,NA,TGTGCCAGCAGCTTGGCCCCCGGACAGGGCTACACCTTC,CASSLAPGQGYTF
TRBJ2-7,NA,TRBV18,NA,TGTGCCAGCTCACCACCGGCCGGGACACCGACCACCTACGAGCAGTACTTC,CASSPPAGTPTTYEQYF
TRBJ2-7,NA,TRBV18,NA,TGTGCCAGCTCACCAGATGGGACATATTACGAGCAGTACTTC,CASSPDGTYYEQYF
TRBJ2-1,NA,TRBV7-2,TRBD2,TGTGCCAGCAGCTTACAGCGGGGGCTACGGGTTGAGCAGTTCTTC,CASSLQRGLRVEQFF
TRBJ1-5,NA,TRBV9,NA,TGTGCCAGCAGCTTAGGGGTAGGGGAAAGTCAGCCCCAGCATTTT,CASSLGVGESQPQHF
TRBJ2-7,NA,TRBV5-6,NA,TGTGCCAGCAGCTTGCCGGGACCTACGACCTACGAGCAGTACTTC,CASSLPGPTTYEQYF
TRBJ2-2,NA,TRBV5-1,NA,TGCGCCAGCAGCTTGCTCAGTTCTACCGGGGAGCTGTTTTTT,CASSLLSSTGELFF
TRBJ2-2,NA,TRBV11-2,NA,TGTGCCAGCAGCCAGGTGGCCAGAACCGGGGAGCTGTTTTTT,CASSQVARTGELFF
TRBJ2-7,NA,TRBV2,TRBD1,TGTGCCAGCAAGTACAGGGGGGAGAGCTCCTACGAGCAGTACTTC,CASKYRGESSYEQYF
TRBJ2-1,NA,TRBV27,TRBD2,TGTGCCAGCCTTACGGGAGGGGCCTACAATGAGCAGTTCTTC,CASLTGGAYNEQFF
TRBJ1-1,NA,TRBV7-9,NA,TGTGCCACTCAGACAGTCAACACTGAAGCTTTCTTT,CATQTVNTEAFF
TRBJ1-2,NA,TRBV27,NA,TGTGCCAGCAAGGGAGGGGAGGGGCGTATTAACTATGGCTACACCTTC,CASKGGEGRINYGYTF
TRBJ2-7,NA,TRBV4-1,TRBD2,TGCGCCAGCAGCCAAGGACTAGCGGGAGGGTACGAGCAGTACTTC,CASSQGLAGGYEQYF
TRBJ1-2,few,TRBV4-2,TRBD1,TGTGCCAGCAGCCAGGATGGGCCCGGACAGGGTTTCTATGGCTACACCTTC,CASSQDGPGQGFYGYTF
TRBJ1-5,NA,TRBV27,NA,TGTGCCAGCAGATTACAGGGTAGTCAGCCCCAGCATTTT,CASRLQGSQPQHF
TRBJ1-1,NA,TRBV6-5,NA,TGTGCCAGCAGGGGACGGATGAACACTGAAGCTTTCTTT,CASRGRMNTEAFF
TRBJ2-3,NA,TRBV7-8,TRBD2,TGTGCCAGCAGCCCCGGGGGGAGGGTAGGAAGGGATACGCAGTATTTT,CASSPGGRVGRDTQYF
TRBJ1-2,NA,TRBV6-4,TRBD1,TGTGCCAGCAGTGAAATTGGAGGACAGGGGTATGGCTACACCTTC,CASSEIGGQGYGYTF
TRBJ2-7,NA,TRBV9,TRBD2,TGTGCCAGCAGCGAAAAAAGCGGGAGCGCTTACGAGCAGTACTTC,CASSEKSGSAYEQYF
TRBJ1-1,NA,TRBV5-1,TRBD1,TGCGCCAGCAGCTTGGTAAAGGGGGCCACTGAAGCTTTCTTT,CASSLVKGATEAFF
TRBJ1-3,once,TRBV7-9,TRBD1,TGTGCCAGCAGCCTCCGGGGACAGGGGGCTGCATTAGCTGGAAACACCATATATTTT,CASSLRGQGAALAGNTIYF
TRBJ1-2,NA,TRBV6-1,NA,TGTGCCAGCAGTGATCATCTACGGGGGGGTAGGGGAAGAGGCTACACCTTC,CASSDHLRGGRGRGYTF
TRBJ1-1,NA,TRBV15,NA,TGTGCCACCAGCAGAGATCGTACTCGCATCGAGGGGACTGAAGCTTTCTTT,CATSRDRTRIEGTEAFF
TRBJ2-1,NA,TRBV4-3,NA,TGCGCCAGCCGTCGAGCGGGACAGACCTACAATGAGCAGTTCTTC,CASRRAGQTYNEQFF
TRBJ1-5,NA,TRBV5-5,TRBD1,TGTGCCAGCAGCCCGGACAGGGGGCTTCGGCAGCCCCAGCATTTT,CASSPDRGLRQPQHF
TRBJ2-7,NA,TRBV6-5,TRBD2,TGTGCCAGCAGTTACTCCGGGACTACCATCTACGAGCAGTACTTC,CASSYSGTTIYEQYF
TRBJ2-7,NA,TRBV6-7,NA,TGTGCCAGCAGACTTACCCCCCCCTTCTACGAGCAGTACTTC,CASRLTPPFYEQYF
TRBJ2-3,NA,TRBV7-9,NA,TGTGCCAGCGGGTCCACGGGTAAAGATACGCAGTATTTT,CASGSTGKDTQYF
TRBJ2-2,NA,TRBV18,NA,TGTGCCAGCTCACGACCCGGGACAAAGAACACCGGGGAGCTGTTTTTT,CASSRPGTKNTGELFF
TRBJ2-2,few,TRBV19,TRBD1,TGTGCCAGTAGTATAAACAGGGGACGGAACACCGGGGAGCTGTTTTTT,CASSINRGRNTGELFF
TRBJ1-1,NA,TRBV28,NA,TGTGCCAGCCTCAGCACTGAAGCTTTCTTT,CASLSTEAFF
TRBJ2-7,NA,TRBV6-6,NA,TGTGCCAGCAGCTTACTCGGGGCAGGGCGCTACGAGCAGTACTTC,CASSLLGAGRYEQYF
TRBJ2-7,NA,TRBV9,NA,TGTGCCAGCAGCGTAGCTATAGGGCAGGGCAACGAGCAGTACTTC,CASSVAIGQGNEQYF
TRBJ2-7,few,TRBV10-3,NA,TGTGCCATCAGAACAGGGAGTCACTACGAGCAGTACTTC,CAIRTGSHYEQYF
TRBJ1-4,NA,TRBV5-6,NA,TGTGCCAGCAGCTTGGCAGGAGCCACAACTAATGAAAAACTGTTTTTT,CASSLAGATTNEKLFF
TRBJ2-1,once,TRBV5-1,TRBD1,TGCGCCAGCAGCTTGAAAGGGAGCAGGGGGATCAATGAGCAGTTCTTC,CASSLKGSRGINEQFF
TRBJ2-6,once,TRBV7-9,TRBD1,TGTGCCAGCAGCCCCGGGGACAGCTCTGGGGCCAACGTCCTGACTTTC,CASSPGDSSGANVLTF
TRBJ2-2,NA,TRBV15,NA,TGTGCCACCAGCAGAGATTACGGGGTGAACACCGGGGAGCTGTTTTTT,CATSRDYGVNTGELFF